A single sample is the source of the 31 T cell receptor beta chains below, sequenced in a study of T cell repertoires in cytomegalovirus infection. TCRdb redid the calling of the reads with MiXCR, one entry per CDR3 protein. The table records roughly 200,000 distinct CDR3 sequences, about 15% of them present only once. Sequencing was carried out using CD8+ T cells from PBMCs. Receptors originate from a human donor in good health (CMV status not recorded). Some clones in this sample may be carry-over from other donors' samples.

The rearrangement uses TRBV6-8 and TRBJ2-3; D possibly matches TRBD1 or TRBD2 (5 bases each). CDR3 length equals 14 residues. The ends were cut back, 11 bases at V and 0 bases at J, with 15 bases in the middle. Germline CDR1 MNHGY, CDR2 SAAAGT. CDR3 DNA: TGTGCCTCCCACAGGACTTCTAGCACAGATACGCAGTATTTT. Its translation: CASHRTSSTDTQYF.

The genes are TRBV7-2 and TRBJ2-3; 8 positions match TRBD2. Losses at the gene ends were 3 bases for V and 2 bases for J; bases not matched to a gene: 10. This CDR3 is built from 17 residues. The germline V gene encodes CDR1 SGHTA and CDR2 FQGNSA. Here the CDR3 reads CASSLRTSFGLTDTQYF. DNA of the CDR3: TGTGCCAGCAGCTTGAGGACTAGCTTCGGGCTCACAGATACGCAGTATTTT.

As concerns this clonotype: A single base separates this from a much larger clone, so it may be a read error. The genes are TRBV28 and TRBJ2-1; 9 bases are a match to TRBD2. CDR1 is MDHEN, CDR2 SYDVKM, per germline. J lost 6 bases, V lost 4 bases, and 7 bases had no gene match. The length of the CDR3 is 15 residues. The CDR3 reads CASSSPLAGFNEQFF. In DNA, the CDR3 is TGTGCCAGCAGTTCCCCCCTAGCGGGGTTCAATGAGCAGTTCTTC.

The V call is TRBV4-1, the J call TRBJ2-7; no definite D call. Germline CDR1 MGHRA, CDR2 YSYEKL. V lost 0 bases, J lost 0 bases, and 9 bases lay in between. The CDR3 is 15 residues long. The CDR3 sequence is CASSQERSSSYEQYF. As DNA, the CDR3 is TGCGCCAGCAGCCAAGAAAGGAGTAGCTCCTACGAGCAGTACTTC.

This clonotype was observed a few times. V and J are TRBV9 and TRBJ1-5; D possibly corresponds to TRBD1 (6 bases). The germline V gene has CDR1 SGDLS and CDR2 YYNGEE. The CDR3 has 14 residues. Trimming took 3 bases from V and 8 from J, leaving 15 bases between them. For the CDR3, the DNA is TGTGCCAGCAGCGAGGGGAGGGGGTTGGAGCCCCAGCATTTT. Translating gives CASSEGRGLEPQHF.

This rearrangement joins TRBV7-2 to TRBJ2-1; 12 bases are shared with TRBD2. J lost 8 bases, V lost 3 bases, and 11 bases had no gene match. The germline CDR1 and CDR2 sequences are SGHTA and FQGNSA. This CDR3 comprises 17 residues. The CDR3, as DNA: TGTGCCAGCAGCTTCCCGGCTAGCGGGGGGGCTACGGATGAGCAGTTCTTC. It codes for CASSFPASGGATDEQFF.

This chain joins TRBV4-1 and TRBJ2-7; D uncertain. The CDR3 runs 14 residues. Germline V lookup: CDR1 MGHRA, CDR2 YSYEKL. V lost 0 bases and J 2 bases, leaving 8 bases between the germline ends. In DNA form, the CDR3 reads TGCGCCAGCAGCCAAGATCGAGTAGCCTACGAGCAGTACTTC. Its protein is CASSQDRVAYEQYF.

This rearrangement joins TRBV2 to TRBJ1-5, with D tentatively TRBD1 (5 bases). The germline gives CDR1 SNHLY, CDR2 FYNNEI. With 0 bases removed from V and 4 bases from J, the gap between germline ends came to 16 bases. The CDR3 has 17 amino acids. CDR3 nucleotide sequence: TGTGCCAGCAGTGAAGCGCTTGGGGGTGTGGGGAATCAGCCCCAGCATTTT. Residues: CASSEALGGVGNQPQHF.

This clonotype showed up just a few times. The chain recombines TRBV7-2 with TRBJ1-5; 9 positions match TRBD1. V dropped 4 bases and J dropped 7; count of bases not matched to a gene: 11. The CDR3 extends over 16 amino acids. Germline lookup yields CDR1 SGHTA and CDR2 FQGNSA. CDR3 residues: CASSSRATGGMQPQHF. CDR3 nucleotides: TGTGCCAGCAGCTCCCGGGCGACAGGGGGGATGCAGCCCCAGCATTTT.

V gene TRBV7-6 combines with J gene TRBJ1-2, with a possible D match to TRBD1 (5 bases). From germline, CDR1 is SGHVS and CDR2 FNYEAQ. The CDR3 extends over 13 amino acids. Between the trimmed V and J ends, which lost 5 bases and 2 bases, there was a span of 9 bases. The CDR3 bases are TGTGCCAGCAGCATACAGGAGAACTATGGCTACACCTTC. Its translation is CASSIQENYGYTF.

This sequence joins TRBV7-2 and TRBJ1-3, with D unclear. The germline CDR1 and CDR2 sequences are SGHTA and FQGNSA. Between the trimmed V and J ends, which lost 6 bases and 7 bases, there was a span of 7 bases. The CDR3 runs 11 residues. The CDR3 nucleotides are TGTGCCAGCAGGCTCGCTAACACCATATATTTT. As protein: CASRLANTIYF.

The gene calls are TRBV28 and TRBJ1-4; TRBD1 might be the D (6 bases). From germline, CDR1 is MDHEN and CDR2 SYDVKM. This CDR3 is 17 amino acids long. V was trimmed by 3 bases and J by 0 bases, leaving 14 bases between them. CDR3 nucleotide sequence: TGTGCCAGCAGTTTGGACAGTGTTTCGGCAACTAATGAAAAACTGTTTTTT. Its translation is CASSLDSVSATNEKLFF.

The chain carries TRBV7-9 and TRBJ2-5; D gene ambiguous. Trimming took 2 bases from V and 0 from J, leaving 10 bases between them. This CDR3 region has 15 residues. Germline V CDR1 and CDR2: SEHNR, FQNEAQ (reference sequence). CDR3 nucleotide sequence: TGTGCCAGCAGCTTATCACAAGTGTACCAAGAGACCCAGTACTTC. This translates into CASSLSQVYQETQYF. The variable domain in full, completed from reference TRBV7-9 and TRBJ2-5, reads DTGVSQNPRHKITKRGQNVTFRCDPISEHNRLYWYRQTLGQGPEFLTYFQNEAQLEKSRLLSDRFSAERPKGSFSTLEIQRTEQGDSAMYLCASSLSQVYQETQYFGPGTRLLVL.

This clonotype was picked up a small number of times. V usage is TRBV7-6 and J usage is TRBJ1-1; perhaps TRBD1 as D (6 bases). The V end lost 5 bases, the J end lost 1 base, and 8 bases lay between the germline ends. The V gene's germline CDR1 is SGHVS and CDR2 FNYEAQ. The CDR3 totals 13 residues. CDR3 DNA: TGTGCCAGCAGCGTGACAGGGAACACTGAAGCTTTCTTT. Amino acid sequence: CASSVTGNTEAFF.

The chain couples TRBV30 to TRBJ1-2; 8 nucleotides agree with TRBD1. CDR3 length equals 12 residues. Germline assignment: CDR1 GTSNPN and CDR2 SVGIG (reference sequence). The J segment lost 6 bases and the V segment lost 7 bases, leaving 7 bases of the junction unmatched. For the CDR3, the DNA is TGTGCCTACCCGACAGGGGTAGATGGCTACACCTTC. Its protein product is CAYPTGVDGYTF.

This clonotype has only a few counts. The rearrangement uses TRBV11-2 and TRBJ2-7; TRBD2 matches 10 bases. J gave up 1 base and V 5 bases, and 5 bases lay outside the gene matches. The V gene's germline CDR1 is SGHAT and CDR2 FQNNGV. The CDR3 consists of 15 residues. The CDR3 DNA follows: TGTGCCAGCAGCGCTAGCGGGGGAAATTCCTACGAGCAGTACTTC. Translating it yields CASSASGGNSYEQYF.

The table lists this clonotype with a few counts. The chain recombines TRBV28 with TRBJ2-1, with a possible D match to TRBD1 (5 bases). Germline V lookup: CDR1 MDHEN, CDR2 SYDVKM. The length of the CDR3 is 15 residues. V shed 1 base and J shed 1 base, with 8 bases lying between them. CDR3 DNA sequence: TGTGCCAGCAGTTTATCAGACAGTTCCTACAATGAGCAGTTCTTC. It codes for CASSLSDSSYNEQFF. The complete variable domain, with remaining parts taken from reference TRBV28 and TRBJ2-1, reads DVKVTQSSRYLVKRTGEKVFLECVQDMDHENMFWYRQDPGLGLRLIYFSYDVKMKEKGDIPEGYSVSREKKERFSLILESASTNQTSMYLCASSLSDSSYNEQFFGPGTRLTVL.

This clonotype was seen a few times. This chain joins TRBV20-1 and TRBJ1-2; D perhaps matches TRBD1 (6 bases). There are 20 residues in the CDR3. CDR1 DFQATT and CDR2 SNEGSKA come from the germline V gene (reference sequence). V lost 0 bases and J lost 3, with 29 bases in between. CDR3 nucleotides: TGCAGTGCTAGAGACCTCCCCCGGACAGCCCACGTTCCACCCCACTATGGCTACACCTTC. Protein: CSARDLPRTAHVPPHYGYTF.

The rearrangement links TRBV6-2 or TRBV6-3 to TRBJ2-1; tentative D call: TRBD2 (7 bases). This CDR3 comprises 14 residues. Trimming cost V 0 bases and J 7 bases, with 10 bases left between them. Looked up from germline, CDR1 is MNHEY and CDR2 is SVGEGT. CDR3 DNA: TGTGCCAGCAGTTACTCAGGGGGGGGGAATGAGCAGTTCTTC. Amino acid sequence: CASSYSGGGNEQFF.

This clonotype turned up a few times. This rearrangement joins TRBV6-5 to TRBJ1-1; D is unclear. Germline CDR1 reads MNHEY; CDR2 reads SVGAGI. CDR3 size: 13 residues. Deletions cut 5 bases from V and 1 base from J, with 8 bases between. The CDR3 region has the DNA TGTGCCAGCAGTACCCGGGAGAACACTGAAGCTTTCTTT. Its translation is CASSTRENTEAFF.

This clonotype was counted between two and nine times. The chain employs TRBV7-7 and TRBJ2-7; maybe TRBD1 (7 bases). CDR1 SSHAT and CDR2 FNYEAQ come from the germline V gene (reference sequence). V was pared by 1 base and J by 4 bases, with 14 bases between. The CDR3 sequence is 15 residues long. The CDR3 bases are TGTGCCAGCAGCTTAGGGGCGGGACAGAGTTACGAGCAGTACTTC. Amino acid sequence: CASSLGAGQSYEQYF.

The V and J genes are TRBV12-3 or TRBV12-4 and TRBJ1-5; D not certain. Trimming cost V 2 bases and J 8 bases, with 7 bases left between them. The CDR3 is 12 residues long. The chain's CDR3 is CASSLNFKPQHF. The DNA for the CDR3 is TGTGCCAGCAGTTTAAATTTTAAGCCCCAGCATTTT.

The rearrangement links TRBV7-4 to TRBJ1-5; D not certain. V was pared by 1 base and J by 4 bases, with 8 bases between. The CDR3 is made up of 14 amino acids. Germline CDR1 is SGHVT and CDR2 is SQSDAQ. The CDR3 coding sequence is TGTGCCAGCAGCTTAGTGCGGGGTAATCAGCCCCAGCATTTT. Translating it yields CASSLVRGNQPQHF.

This clonotype turned up a few times. The V gene is TRBV7-8, the J gene TRBJ2-1; 11 positions match TRBD1. The junction had 8 bases not matched to a gene; V was cut back by 5 bases and J by 2 bases. The CDR3 sequence is 17 residues long. Germline V gives CDR1 SGHVS, CDR2 FQNEAQ. Here the CDR3 reads CASSNTGQGETYNEQFF. Here the CDR3 DNA reads TGTGCCAGCAGCAATACGGGACAGGGGGAAACCTACAATGAGCAGTTCTTC.

As concerns this clonotype: A much larger clone lies one base from this, so it may be a read error. The genes are TRBV7-2 and TRBJ2-7; TRBD2 is a possible D gene (5 bases). V was shortened by 3 bases and J by 0 bases, with 9 bases between the two germline ends. CDR3 length equals 14 residues. From germline, CDR1 is SGHTA and CDR2 FQGNSA. The CDR3 spells CASSFNAGSYEQYF. The CDR3 bases are TGTGCCAGCAGCTTCAACGCGGGCTCCTACGAGCAGTACTTC.

The chain carries TRBV5-1 and TRBJ2-6, with 10 bases lining up with TRBD1. The CDR3 loop spans 18 amino acids. V was clipped by 4 bases and J by 3 bases; unmatched bases: 10. CDR1 is SGHRS and CDR2 is YFSETQ in the germline V gene. CDR3 in DNA: TGCGCCAGCAGCCCCGCCGGGACAGGGGTGATTGGGGCCAACGTCCTGACTTTC. Its protein product is CASSPAGTGVIGANVLTF.

This clonotype was detected a few times. The chain employs TRBV7-9 and TRBJ2-1; D gene uncertain. CDR1 and CDR2 from the germline V gene are SEHNR and FQNEAQ (reference sequence). This CDR3 spans 13 amino acids. V was clipped by 4 bases and J by 7 bases, with 11 bases between them. Here the CDR3 reads CASSYPGPNEQFF. CDR3 in DNA: TGTGCCAGCAGCTACCCCGGGCCGAATGAGCAGTTCTTC.

This clonotype was seen only a few times. V is TRBV12-3 or TRBV12-4 and J is TRBJ1-1; D not resolved. This CDR3 has 13 amino acids. V lost 5 bases and J 11 bases, leaving 18 bases between the germline ends. The chain's CDR3 is CASSLGPSLEAFF. DNA of the CDR3: TGTGCCAGCAGTCTTGGACCATCCTTGGAGGCTTTCTTT.

A few counts support this clonotype. V gene TRBV7-2 combines with J gene TRBJ1-1; D uncertain. Trimming took 1 base from V and 1 from J, leaving 10 bases between them. The germline V gene encodes CDR1 SGHTA and CDR2 FQGNSA. This CDR3 has 15 residues. The CDR3 sequence: CASSLDGRPNTEAFF. The CDR3 nucleotides are TGTGCCAGCAGCTTAGACGGACGGCCGAACACTGAAGCTTTCTTT.

This rearrangement joins TRBV12-3 or TRBV12-4 to TRBJ1-3; unclear D gene. Trimming removed 10 bases at V and 4 bases at J, with 5 bases between. The CDR3 is made up of 10 amino acids. The CDR3 protein is CAIWGNTIYF. As DNA, the CDR3 is TGTGCCATCTGGGGAAACACCATATATTTT.

Only a few counts were recorded for this clonotype. J is TRBJ2-7 and V is TRBV27, with TRBD2 matching over 8 bases. V shed 6 bases and J 4 bases; nucleotides not matched to a gene: 11. Germline V gene lookup returns CDR1 MNHEY and CDR2 SMNVEV (reference sequence). The CDR3 sequence is 15 residues long. The CDR3 here is CASSPRGGFYYEQYF. CDR3 bases: TGTGCCAGCAGCCCTCGCGGGGGGTTCTATTACGAGCAGTACTTC.